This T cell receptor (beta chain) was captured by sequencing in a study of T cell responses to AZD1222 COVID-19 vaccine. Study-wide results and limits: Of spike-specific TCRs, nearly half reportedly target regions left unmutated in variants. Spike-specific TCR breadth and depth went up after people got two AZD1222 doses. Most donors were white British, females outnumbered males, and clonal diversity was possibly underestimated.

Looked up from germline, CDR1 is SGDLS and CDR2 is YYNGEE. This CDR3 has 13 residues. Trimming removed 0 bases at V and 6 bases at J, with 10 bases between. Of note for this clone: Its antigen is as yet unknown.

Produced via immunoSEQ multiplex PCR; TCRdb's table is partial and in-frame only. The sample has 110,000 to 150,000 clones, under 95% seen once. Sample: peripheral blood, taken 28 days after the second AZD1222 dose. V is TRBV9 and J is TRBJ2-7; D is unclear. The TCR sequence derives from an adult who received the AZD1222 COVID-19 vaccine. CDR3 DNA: TGTGCCAGCAGCGTAGAGGCTGCTTCCGAGCAGTACTTC. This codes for CASSVEAASEQYF. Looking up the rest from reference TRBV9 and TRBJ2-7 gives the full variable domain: DSGVTQTPKHLITATGQRVTLRCSPRSGDLSVYWYQQSLDQGLQFLIQYYNGEERAKGNILERFSAQQFPDLHSELNLSSLELGDSALYFCASSVEAASEQYFGPGTRLTVT.